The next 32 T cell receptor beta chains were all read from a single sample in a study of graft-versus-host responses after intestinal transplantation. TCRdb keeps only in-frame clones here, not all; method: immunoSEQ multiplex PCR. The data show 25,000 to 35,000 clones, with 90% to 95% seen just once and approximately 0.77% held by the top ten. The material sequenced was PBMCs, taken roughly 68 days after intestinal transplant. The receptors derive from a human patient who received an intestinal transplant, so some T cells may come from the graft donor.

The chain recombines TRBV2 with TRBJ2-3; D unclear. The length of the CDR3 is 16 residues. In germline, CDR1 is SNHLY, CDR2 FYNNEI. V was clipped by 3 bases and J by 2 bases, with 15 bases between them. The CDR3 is CASSENPIHLTDTQYF. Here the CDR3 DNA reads TGTGCCAGCAGTGAGAATCCAATTCACCTCACAGATACGCAGTATTTT.

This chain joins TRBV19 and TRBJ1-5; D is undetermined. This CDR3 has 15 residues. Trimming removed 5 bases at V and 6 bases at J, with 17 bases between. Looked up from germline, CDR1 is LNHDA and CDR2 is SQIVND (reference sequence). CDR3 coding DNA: TGTGCCAGTAGTTCGCAAGACCGTTTTTTTCAGCCCCAGCATTTT. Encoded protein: CASSSQDRFFQPQHF.

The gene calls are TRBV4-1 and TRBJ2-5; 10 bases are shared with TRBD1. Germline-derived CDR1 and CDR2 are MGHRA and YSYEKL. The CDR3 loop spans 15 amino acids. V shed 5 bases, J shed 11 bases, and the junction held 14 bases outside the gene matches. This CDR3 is CASSYQTGGGKGQYF. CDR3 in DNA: TGCGCCAGCAGCTACCAGACAGGGGGCGGTAAGGGGCAGTACTTC.

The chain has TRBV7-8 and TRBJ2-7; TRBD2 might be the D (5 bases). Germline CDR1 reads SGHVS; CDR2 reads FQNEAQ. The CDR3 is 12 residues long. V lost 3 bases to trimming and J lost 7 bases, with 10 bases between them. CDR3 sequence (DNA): TGTGCCAGCAGCTTGTTCTCGGGGGAGCAGTACTTC. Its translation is CASSLFSGEQYF.

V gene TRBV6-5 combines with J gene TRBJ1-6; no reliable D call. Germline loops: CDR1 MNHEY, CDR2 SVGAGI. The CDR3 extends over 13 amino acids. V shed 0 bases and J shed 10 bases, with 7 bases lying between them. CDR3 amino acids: CASSYSIDSPLHF. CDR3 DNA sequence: TGTGCCAGCAGTTACTCGATTGACTCACCCCTCCACTTT.

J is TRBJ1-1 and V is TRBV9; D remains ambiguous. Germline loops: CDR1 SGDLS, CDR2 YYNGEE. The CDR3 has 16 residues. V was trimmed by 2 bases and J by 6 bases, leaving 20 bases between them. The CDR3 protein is CASSVSSGHSSSEAFF. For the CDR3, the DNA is TGTGCCAGCAGCGTCTCCTCTGGTCACAGTAGCTCTGAAGCTTTCTTT.

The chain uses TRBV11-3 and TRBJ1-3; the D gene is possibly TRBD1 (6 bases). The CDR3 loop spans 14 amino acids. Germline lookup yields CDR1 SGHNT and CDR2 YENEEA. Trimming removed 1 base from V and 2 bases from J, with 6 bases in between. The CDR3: CASSLGGPGNTIYF. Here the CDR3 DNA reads TGTGCCAGCAGCTTAGGGGGGCCTGGAAACACCATATATTTT.

CDR3 amino acids: CASSFWGTQYF. CDR3 DNA sequence: TGTGCCAGCAGCTTTTGGGGTACGCAGTATTTT. V gene TRBV7-2 combines with J gene TRBJ2-3; D unresolved. Trimming left V 3 bases short and J 8 bases short, with 6 bases between. The length of the CDR3 is 11 residues. Germline assignment: CDR1 SGHTA and CDR2 FQGNSA.

CDR3 region: CAISRRGGSPLHF. As DNA, the CDR3 is TGTGCCATCTCTCGACGGGGCGGTTCACCCCTCCACTTT. The chain links TRBV10-3 to TRBJ1-6; tentatively, D is TRBD1 (5 bases). Trimming took 8 bases from V and 9 from J, leaving 14 bases between them. Germline V gene lookup returns CDR1 ENHRY and CDR2 SYGVKD. The CDR3 contains 13 residues.

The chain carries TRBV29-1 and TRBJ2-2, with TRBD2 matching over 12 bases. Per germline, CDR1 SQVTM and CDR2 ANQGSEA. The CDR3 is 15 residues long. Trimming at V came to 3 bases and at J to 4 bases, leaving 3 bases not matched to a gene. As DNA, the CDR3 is TGCAGCGTTGATGGACTAGCGGGGCCCACCGGGGAGCTGTTTTTT. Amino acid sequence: CSVDGLAGPTGELFF.

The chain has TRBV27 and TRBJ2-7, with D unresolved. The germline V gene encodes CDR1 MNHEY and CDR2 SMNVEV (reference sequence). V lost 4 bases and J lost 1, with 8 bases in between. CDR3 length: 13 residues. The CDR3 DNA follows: TGTGCCAGCAGTTCGCAGATTTCCTACGAGCAGTACTTC. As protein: CASSSQISYEQYF.

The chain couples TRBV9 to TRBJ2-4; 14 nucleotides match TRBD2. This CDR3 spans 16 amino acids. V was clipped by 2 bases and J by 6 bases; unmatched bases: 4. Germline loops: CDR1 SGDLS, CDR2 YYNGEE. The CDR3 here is CASSVTSGGALNIQYF. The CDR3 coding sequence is TGTGCCAGCAGCGTGACTAGCGGGGGGGCCCTAAACATTCAGTACTTC.

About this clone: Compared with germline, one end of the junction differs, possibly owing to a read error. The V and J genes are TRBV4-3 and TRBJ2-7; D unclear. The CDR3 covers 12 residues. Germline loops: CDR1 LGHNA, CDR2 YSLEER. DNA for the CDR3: TGCGCCAGCAGCCAAGACGGCTACGGGCAGTACTTC. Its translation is CASSQDGYGQYF.

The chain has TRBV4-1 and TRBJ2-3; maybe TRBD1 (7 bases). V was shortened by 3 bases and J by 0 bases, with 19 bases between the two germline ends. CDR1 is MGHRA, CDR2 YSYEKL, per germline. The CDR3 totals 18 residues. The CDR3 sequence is CASSHQVGGTASTDTQYF. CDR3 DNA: TGCGCCAGCAGCCACCAGGTAGGGGGGACAGCTAGCACAGATACGCAGTATTTT.

The CDR3 is CASSSNTEVNEQYF. In nucleotides, the CDR3 is TGTGCCAGCAGCTCCAACACCGAAGTCAACGAGCAGTACTTC. This rearrangement joins TRBV6-5 to TRBJ2-7, with D unclear. The V end lost 6 bases, the J end lost 5 bases, and 17 bases lay between the germline ends. The CDR3 covers 14 residues. CDR1 MNHEY and CDR2 SVGAGI come from the germline V gene.

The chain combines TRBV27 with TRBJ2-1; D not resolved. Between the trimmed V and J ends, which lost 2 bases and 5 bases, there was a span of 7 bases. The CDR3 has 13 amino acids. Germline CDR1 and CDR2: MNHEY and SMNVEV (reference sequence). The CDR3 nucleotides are TGTGCCAGCAGTTTAGTAGAAAACAATGAGCAGTTCTTC. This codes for CASSLVENNEQFF.

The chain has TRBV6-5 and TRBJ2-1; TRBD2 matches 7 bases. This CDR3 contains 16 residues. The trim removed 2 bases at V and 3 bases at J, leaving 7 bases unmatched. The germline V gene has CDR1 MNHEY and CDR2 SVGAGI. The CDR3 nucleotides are TGTGCCAGCAGTTACACGGGACCGGGGGGCTACAATGAGCAGTTCTTC. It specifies CASSYTGPGGYNEQFF.

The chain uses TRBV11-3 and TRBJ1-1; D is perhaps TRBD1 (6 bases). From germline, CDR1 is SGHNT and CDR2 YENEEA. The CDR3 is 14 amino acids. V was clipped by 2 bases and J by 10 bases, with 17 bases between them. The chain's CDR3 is CASSLREGGVVAFF. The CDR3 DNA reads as TGTGCCAGCAGCTTACGGGAGGGGGGCGTTGTAGCTTTCTTT.

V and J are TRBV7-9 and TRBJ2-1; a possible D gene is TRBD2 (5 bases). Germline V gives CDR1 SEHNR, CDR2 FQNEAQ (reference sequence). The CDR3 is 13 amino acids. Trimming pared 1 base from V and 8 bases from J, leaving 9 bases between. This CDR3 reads CASSLDGLHEQFF. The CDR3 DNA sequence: TGTGCCAGCAGCTTAGACGGACTCCATGAGCAGTTCTTC.

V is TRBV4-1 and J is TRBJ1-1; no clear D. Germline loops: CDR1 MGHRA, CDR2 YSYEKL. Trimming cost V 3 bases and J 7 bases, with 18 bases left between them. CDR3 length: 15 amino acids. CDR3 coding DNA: TGCGCCAGCAGCCAGGACGCACGGGGAGTGGATGAAGCTTTCTTT. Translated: CASSQDARGVDEAFF.

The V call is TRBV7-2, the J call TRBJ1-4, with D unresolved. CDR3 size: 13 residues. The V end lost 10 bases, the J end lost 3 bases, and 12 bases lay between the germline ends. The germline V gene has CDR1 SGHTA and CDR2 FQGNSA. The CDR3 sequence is CATRQMPNEKLFF. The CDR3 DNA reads TGTGCCACCAGGCAGATGCCTAATGAAAAACTGTTTTTT.

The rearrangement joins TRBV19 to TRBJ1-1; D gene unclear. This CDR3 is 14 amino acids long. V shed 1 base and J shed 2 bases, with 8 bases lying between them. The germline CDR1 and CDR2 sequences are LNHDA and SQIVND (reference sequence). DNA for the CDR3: TGTGCCAGTAGTATAGGCGGAGTCAACACTGAAGCTTTCTTT. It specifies CASSIGGVNTEAFF. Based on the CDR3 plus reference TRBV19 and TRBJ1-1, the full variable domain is DGGITQSPKYLFRKEGQNVTLSCEQNLNHDAMYWYRQDPGQGLRLIYYSQIVNDFQKGDIAEGYSVSREKKESFPLTVTSAQKNPTAFYLCASSIGGVNTEAFFGQGTRLTVV.

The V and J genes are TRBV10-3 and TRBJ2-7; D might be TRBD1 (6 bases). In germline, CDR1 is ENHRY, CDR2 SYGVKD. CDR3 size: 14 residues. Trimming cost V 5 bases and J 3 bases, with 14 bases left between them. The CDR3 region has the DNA TGTGCCATCAGTTGGAGTTGGGGGCTCTACGAGCAGTACTTC. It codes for CAISWSWGLYEQYF.

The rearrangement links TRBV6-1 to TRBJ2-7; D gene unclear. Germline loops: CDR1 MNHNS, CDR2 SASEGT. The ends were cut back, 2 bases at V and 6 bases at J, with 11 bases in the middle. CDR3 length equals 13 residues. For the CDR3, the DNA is TGTGCCAGCAGTGAAACGGAGAGCCTCGAGCAGTACTTC. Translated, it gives CASSETESLEQYF.

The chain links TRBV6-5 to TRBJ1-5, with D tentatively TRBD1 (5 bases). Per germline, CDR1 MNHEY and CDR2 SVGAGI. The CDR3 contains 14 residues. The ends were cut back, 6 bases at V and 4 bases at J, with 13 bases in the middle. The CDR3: CASSLGGSNQPQHF. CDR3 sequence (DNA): TGTGCCAGCAGCTTGGGGGGTAGTAATCAGCCCCAGCATTTT.

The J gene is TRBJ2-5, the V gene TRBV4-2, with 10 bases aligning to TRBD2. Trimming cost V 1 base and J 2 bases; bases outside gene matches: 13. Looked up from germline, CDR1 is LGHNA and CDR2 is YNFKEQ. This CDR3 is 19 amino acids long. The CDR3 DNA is TGTGCCAGCAGCCAAGTCGGGTGGATTAGCGGGGGGAGTCAAGAGACCCAGTACTTC. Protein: CASSQVGWISGGSQETQYF.

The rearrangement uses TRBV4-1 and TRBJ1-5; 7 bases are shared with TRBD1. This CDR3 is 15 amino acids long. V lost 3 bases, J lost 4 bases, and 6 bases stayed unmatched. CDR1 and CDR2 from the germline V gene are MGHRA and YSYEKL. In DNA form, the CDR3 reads TGCGCCAGCAGCCAGGGGGACAGCGAAAATCAGCCCCAGCATTTT. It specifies CASSQGDSENQPQHF.

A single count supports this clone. The CDR3 DNA reads TGTGCCAGCAGCCGGAGCGGGGAGTCCTACAATGAGCAGTTCTTC. As protein: CASSRSGESYNEQFF. The V call is TRBV6-6, the J call TRBJ2-1; 7 bases match TRBD2. The V gene's germline CDR1 is MNHNY and CDR2 SVGAGI (reference sequence). CDR3 length: 15 residues. The V and J ends lost 6 bases and 1 base, in that order; junction bases with no gene match: 6.

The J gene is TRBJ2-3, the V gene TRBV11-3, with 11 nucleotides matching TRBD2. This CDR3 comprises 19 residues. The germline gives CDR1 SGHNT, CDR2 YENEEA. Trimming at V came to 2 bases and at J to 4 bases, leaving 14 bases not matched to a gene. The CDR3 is CASSLLSSGRKVQADTQYF. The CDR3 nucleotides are TGTGCCAGCAGCTTACTATCTAGCGGGAGGAAGGTTCAGGCAGATACGCAGTATTTT.

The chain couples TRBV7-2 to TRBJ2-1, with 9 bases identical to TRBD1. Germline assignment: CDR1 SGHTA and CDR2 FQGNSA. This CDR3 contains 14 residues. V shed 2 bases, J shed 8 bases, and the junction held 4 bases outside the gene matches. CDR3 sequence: CASSLTGGMDEQFF. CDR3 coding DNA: TGTGCCAGCAGCTTAACAGGGGGCATGGATGAGCAGTTCTTC.

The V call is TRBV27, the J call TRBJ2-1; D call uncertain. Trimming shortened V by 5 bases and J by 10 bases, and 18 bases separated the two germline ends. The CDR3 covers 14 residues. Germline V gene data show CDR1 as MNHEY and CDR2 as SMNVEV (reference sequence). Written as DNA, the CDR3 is TGTGCCAGCAGTACACTCCATGCCGTCGGCGAGCAGTTCTTC. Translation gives CASSTLHAVGEQFF.

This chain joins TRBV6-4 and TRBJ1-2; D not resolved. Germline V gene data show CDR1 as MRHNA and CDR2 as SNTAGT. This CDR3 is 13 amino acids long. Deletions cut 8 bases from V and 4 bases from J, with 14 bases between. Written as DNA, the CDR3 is TGTGCCAGCTCGTTTGGGCTCCTCTATGGCTACACCTTC. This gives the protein CASSFGLLYGYTF.